These T cell receptor beta chains were read from a single sample in a study of technical replicates of blood from several donors. Profiling relied on immunoSEQ multiplex PCR, and the TCRdb table lists in-frame clones only, not all of them. Of some 62,000 clones listed, approximately 87% are singletons. The sample taken for sequencing was PBMCs. These receptors originate from a human donor in good health. Some clones in this sample may be carry-over from other donors' samples. Each CDR3 is given with its conserved first and last residue. The order of the fields is V gene, J gene, clone size, D gene, CDR3 length, CDR3 DNA, CDR3 protein. A D gene is named only where the DNA matches it firmly. Not every row has a clone size; where given, it reads once, few, many or a size class.

>TRBV5-6|TRBJ2-2|-|TRBD1|14
TGTGCCAGCAGCCCCATACAGGGGAGAGGGGAGCTGTTTTTT
CASSPIQGRGELFF
>TRBV6-6|TRBJ1-2|-|TRBD1|14
TGTGCCAGCGGAGACCCCGGGACAGCCTATGGCTACACCTTC
CASGDPGTAYGYTF
>TRBV27|TRBJ1-1|-|-|16
TGTGCCAGCAGCCGAACCCCCCGGGGGGGAGGCACTGAAGCTTTCTTT
CASSRTPRGGGTEAFF
>TRBV5-1|TRBJ2-5|-|-|14
TGCGCCAGCAGCTCCAAGACAGGCCAAGAGACCCAGTACTTC
CASSSKTGQETQYF
>TRBV7-8|TRBJ2-1|-|-|13
TGTGCCAGCAGCTTAGCCGTCTTGAATGAGCAGTTCTTC
CASSLAVLNEQFF
>TRBV4-2|TRBJ1-3|-|-|16
TGTGCCAGCAGCCAAGATCTAGGGGTTTCTGGAAACACCATATATTTT
CASSQDLGVSGNTIYF
>TRBV5-6|TRBJ2-1|-|TRBD1|17
TGTGCCAGCAGCTGGGGGACAGGCTTGAGCTCCTACAATGAGCAGTTCTTC
CASSWGTGLSSYNEQFF
>TRBV7-8|TRBJ1-3|-|-|15
TGTGCCAGCACCCTAAACAGGGCGCCTGGAAACACCATATATTTT
CASTLNRAPGNTIYF
>TRBV6-6|TRBJ1-1|-|-|14
TGTGCCAGCAGTTACGGGACAACGGGCAGTGAAGCTTTCTTT
CASSYGTTGSEAFF
>TRBV4-1|TRBJ1-2|-|-|15
TGCGCCAGCAGCCAACAAAAGGGGGTGACCTATGGCTACACCTTC
CASSQQKGVTYGYTF
>TRBV4-1|TRBJ2-5|-|-|12
TGCGCCAGCAGCCAAGATATGGAGACCCAGTACTTC
CASSQDMETQYF
>TRBV13|TRBJ1-3|once|TRBD1|20
TGTGCCAGCAGCTTAGGTAGTGGAGGGACAGGGCCACTTTCTGGAAACACCATATATTTT
CASSLGSGGTGPLSGNTIYF
>TRBV6-4|TRBJ2-3|-|-|12
TGTGCCAGCACCTTCGGCACAGATACGCAGTATTTT
CASTFGTDTQYF
>TRBV7-8|TRBJ2-2|-|-|19
TGTGCCAGCAGCTTAGCGCTCGGGGCGGGGACCACGAACACCGGGGAGCTGTTTTTT
CASSLALGAGTTNTGELFF